The present T cell receptor beta chain was sequenced within a study of shared clonotypes between healthy human individuals. Study-wide findings and caveats: Sorted-subset sequencing was shown by rarefaction to be incomplete despite large depth.

Sequencing was at deep level. Here immunoSEQ multiplex PCR was the method, and the copy in TCRdb shows in-frame clones only, minus some. In the table there are roughly 1,800,000 clones, about 94% of which are singletons. The CDR3 contains 16 residues. Per germline, CDR1 SGHAT and CDR2 FQNNGV. The V and J ends lost 5 bases and 5 bases respectively, with 20 bases between them. About this clone itself: Antigen unknown.

Naive CD8 cells, CD45RO-negative and positively selected for CCR7, excluded terminally differentiated effector memory CD45RA+ cells. Adult donors, all healthy and HIV-negative, had no recent acute infections or vaccinations. This chain connects TRBV11-2 to TRBJ2-3; no clear D. The sequence derives from a man younger than 30 in good health. Sequenced: naive CD8+ T cells sorted from blood. The chain's CDR3 is CASSAYPSGRIDTQYF. The CDR3 DNA reads as TGTGCCAGCAGCGCCTACCCCTCGGGCCGAATAGATACGCAGTATTTT. Full variable domain (outside the CDR3, taken from reference TRBV11-2 and TRBJ2-3): EAGVAQSPRYKIIEKRQSVAFWCNPISGHATLYWYQQILGQGPKLLIQFQNNGVVDDSQLPKDRFSAERLKGVDSTLKIQPAKLEDSAVYLCASSAYPSGRIDTQYFGPGTRLTVL.